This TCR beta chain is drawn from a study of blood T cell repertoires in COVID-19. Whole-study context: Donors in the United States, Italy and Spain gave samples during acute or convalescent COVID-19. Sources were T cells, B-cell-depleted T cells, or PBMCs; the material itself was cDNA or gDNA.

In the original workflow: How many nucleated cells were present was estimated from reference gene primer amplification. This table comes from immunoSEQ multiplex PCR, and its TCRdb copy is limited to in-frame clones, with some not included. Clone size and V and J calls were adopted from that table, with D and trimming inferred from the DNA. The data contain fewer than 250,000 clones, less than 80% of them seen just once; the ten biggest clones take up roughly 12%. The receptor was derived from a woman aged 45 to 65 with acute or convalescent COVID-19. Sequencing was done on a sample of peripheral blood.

The CDR3 here is CASSFTGGEQPQHF. CDR3 nucleotide sequence: TGTGCCAGCAGCTTCACAGGGGGCGAACAGCCCCAGCATTTT. The chain couples TRBV7-2 to TRBJ1-5; 9 bases map to TRBD1. CDR1 SGHTA and CDR2 FQGNSA come from the germline V gene. Germline trimming cut 3 bases from V and 7 bases from J; bases unmatched to any gene: 4. CDR3 size: 14 residues. Looking up the rest from reference TRBV7-2 and TRBJ1-5 gives the full variable domain: GAGVSQSPSNKVTEKGKDVELRCDPISGHTALYWYRQSLGQGLEFLIYFQGNSAPDKSGLPSDRFSAERTGGSVSTLTIQRTQQEDSAVYLCASSFTGGEQPQHFGDGTRLSIL.